Each of the 4 T cell receptor beta chains below was sequenced from the same sample in a study of beta chain features in type 1 diabetes. Study-level results: Among all four CD4+ subsets, Type 1 diabetes patients had TCRB CDR3s that were moderately but significantly shorter.

The authors reverse transcribed all of the isolated RNA, so sequencing captured expressed TCRB transcripts. Produced via immunoSEQ multiplex PCR; TCRdb's table is partial and in-frame only. The top ten clones hold 0.55% to 0.75% of a sample with roughly 400,000 clones, roughly 9.8% of them seen once. The antigens of these receptors remain unknown. The sample was central memory CD4+ T cells from blood. These receptor sequences come from a man aged 25-45 years with type 1 diabetes.

This chain connects TRBV28 to TRBJ2-7; 14 bases fit TRBD2. Per the germline V gene, CDR1 is MDHEN and CDR2 is SYDVKM. The CDR3 runs 19 residues. Trimming removed 6 bases from V and 2 bases from J; junction bases left unmatched: 15. In nucleotides, the CDR3 is TGTGCCAGCAGCCTTATCCCGGGACTAGCGGGAGCGACGGCCTACGAGCAGTACTTC. As protein: CASSLIPGLAGATAYEQYF.

The chain joins TRBV7-2 to TRBJ1-4; no reliable D call. Germline V gene lookup returns CDR1 SGHTA and CDR2 FQGNSA. V lost 3 bases to trimming and J lost 2 bases, with 7 bases between them. The CDR3 is 14 residues long. The DNA for the CDR3 is TGTGCCAGCAGCTTTCGGGCCACTAATGAAAAACTGTTTTTT. As protein: CASSFRATNEKLFF.

Many counts were recorded for this clone. The chain has TRBV4-1 and TRBJ1-5; D is uncertain. The V gene's germline CDR1 is MGHRA and CDR2 YSYEKL. Between the trimmed V and J ends, which lost 2 bases and 2 bases, there was a span of 10 bases. The CDR3 length is 15 residues. CDR3 nucleotide sequence: TGCGCCAGCAGCCAACCACTCTGGGGCAATCAGCCCCAGCATTTT. It translates to CASSQPLWGNQPQHF.

This chain joins TRBV19 and TRBJ2-6; D gene unclear. This CDR3 contains 13 residues. Germline CDR1 and CDR2: LNHDA and SQIVND (reference sequence). V was pared by 6 bases and J by 2 bases, with 5 bases between. The CDR3 DNA is TGTGCCAGTAGCACCACTGGGGCCAACGTCCTGACTTTC. Translation: CASSTTGANVLTF.